This T cell receptor (beta chain) came from a study of OX40 agonist ivuxolimab in advanced cancers. Study in general: From about 23 to 85 years was the age range, with a mean of roughly 59 years, and roughly 83% were male.

Assay used: immunoSEQ multiplex PCR; TCRdb lists only in-frame clones, some missing. Here the sample spans more than 75,000 clones, roughly 84% being singletons. Deletions cut 1 base from V and 3 bases from J, with 11 bases between. Germline values: CDR1 SGHAT, CDR2 FQNNGV. The CDR3 covers 15 residues. General study points: Averaged across samples, CD8+ T cells carried more expanded clones than CD4+ did.

Comments on this clone: Its antigen is unidentified.

The clonotype comes from an adult with an advanced solid tumor such as melanoma, head and neck, liver or kidney cancer. The gene calls are TRBV11-2 and TRBJ2-3; TRBD1 or TRBD2 may be the D gene (5 bases each). The specimen comprised CD4+ or CD8+ T cells sorted from blood, sampled in a trial of the OX40 agonist ivuxolimab. CDR3 residues: CASSLGAGRTDTQYF. Written as DNA, the CDR3 is TGTGCCAGCAGCTTAGGGGCAGGGAGAACAGATACGCAGTATTTT.